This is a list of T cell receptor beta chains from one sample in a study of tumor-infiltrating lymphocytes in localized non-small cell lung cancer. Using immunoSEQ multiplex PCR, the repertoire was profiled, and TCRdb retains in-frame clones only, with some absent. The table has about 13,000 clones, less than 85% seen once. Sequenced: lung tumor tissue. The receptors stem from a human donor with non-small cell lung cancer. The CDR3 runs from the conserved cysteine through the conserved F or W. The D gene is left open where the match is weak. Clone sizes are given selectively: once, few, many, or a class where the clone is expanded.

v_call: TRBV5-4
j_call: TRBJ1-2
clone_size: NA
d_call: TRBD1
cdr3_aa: CASRSGQDNYGYTF
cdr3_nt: TGTGCCAGCAGGTCGGGACAGGATAACTATGGCTACACCTTC

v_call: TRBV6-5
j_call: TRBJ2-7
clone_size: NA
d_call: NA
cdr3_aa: CASSSGVRHEQYF
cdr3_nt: TGTGCCAGCAGTAGTGGGGTTAGGCACGAGCAGTACTTC

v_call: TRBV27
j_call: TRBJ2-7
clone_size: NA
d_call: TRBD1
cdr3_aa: CASRTGTGAREQYF
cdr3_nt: TGTGCCAGCAGAACCGGGACAGGGGCGCGCGAGCAGTACTTC

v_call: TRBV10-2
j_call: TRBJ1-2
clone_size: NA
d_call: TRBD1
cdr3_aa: CASSESGTGIGADYGYTF
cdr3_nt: TGCGCCAGCAGTGAGTCGGGGACAGGGATTGGGGCGGACTATGGCTACACCTTC

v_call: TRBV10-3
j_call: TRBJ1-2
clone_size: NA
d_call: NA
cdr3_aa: CAISERAGAYSNYGYTF
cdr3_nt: TGTGCCATCAGTGAGAGGGCAGGAGCCTACTCTAACTATGGCTACACCTTC

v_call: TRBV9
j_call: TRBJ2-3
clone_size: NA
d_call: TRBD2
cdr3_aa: CASSLRSGGGYDTQYF
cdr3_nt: TGTGCCAGCAGTCTGCGATCGGGCGGGGGGTACGATACGCAGTATTTT

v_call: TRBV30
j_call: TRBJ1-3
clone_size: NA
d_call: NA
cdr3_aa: CAWSASFPTLTIYF
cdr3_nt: TGTGCCTGGAGTGCCTCCTTCCCCACTTTAACCATATATTTT

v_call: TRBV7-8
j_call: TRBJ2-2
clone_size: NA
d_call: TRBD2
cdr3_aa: CASSLGSLLLAGGPTGELFF
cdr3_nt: TGTGCCAGCAGCTTAGGGTCTTTGCTACTAGCGGGAGGACCCACCGGGGAGCTGTTTTTT

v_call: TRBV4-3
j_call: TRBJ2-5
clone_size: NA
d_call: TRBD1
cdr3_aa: CASSDDRGWGETQYF
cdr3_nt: TGCGCCAGCAGCGATGACAGGGGGTGGGGAGAGACCCAGTACTTC

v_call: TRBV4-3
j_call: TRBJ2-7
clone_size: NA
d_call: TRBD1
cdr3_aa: CASSRGTGSEQYF
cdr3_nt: TGCGCCAGCAGCCGGGGGACAGGGAGCGAGCAGTACTTC

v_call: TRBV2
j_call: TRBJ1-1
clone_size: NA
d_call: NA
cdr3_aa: CASRRDEAFF
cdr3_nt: TGTGCCAGCAGGAGAGATGAAGCTTTCTTT

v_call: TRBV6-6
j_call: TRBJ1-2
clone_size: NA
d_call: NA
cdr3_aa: CASSYRDYGYTF
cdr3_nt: TGTGCCAGCAGTTACAGGGACTATGGCTACACCTTC

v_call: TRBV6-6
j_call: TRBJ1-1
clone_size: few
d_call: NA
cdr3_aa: CASKTRRTEAFF
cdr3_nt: TGTGCCAGCAAAACTAGGAGAACTGAAGCTTTCTTT

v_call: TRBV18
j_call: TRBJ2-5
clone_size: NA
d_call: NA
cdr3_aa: CASSPQETQYF
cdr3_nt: TGTGCCAGCTCACCCCAAGAGACCCAGTACTTC

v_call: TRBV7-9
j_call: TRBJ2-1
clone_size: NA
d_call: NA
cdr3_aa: CASSSLRRERDEQFF
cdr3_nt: TGTGCCAGCAGCTCCCTAAGACGGGAGCGGGATGAGCAGTTCTTC

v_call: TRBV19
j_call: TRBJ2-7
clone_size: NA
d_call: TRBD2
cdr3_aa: CASSRTSGVTYEQYF
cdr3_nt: TGTGCCAGTAGTCGGACTAGCGGGGTAACCTACGAGCAGTACTTC

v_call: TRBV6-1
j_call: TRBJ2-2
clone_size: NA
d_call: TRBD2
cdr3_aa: CAIREGSRPGELFF
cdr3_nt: TGTGCCATTCGGGAGGGCTCTAGACCCGGGGAGCTGTTTTTT

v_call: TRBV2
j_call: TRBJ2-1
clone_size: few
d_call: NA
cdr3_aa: CASSEGATSYNEQFF
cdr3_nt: TGTGCCAGCAGTGAAGGGGCTACCTCCTACAATGAGCAGTTCTTC

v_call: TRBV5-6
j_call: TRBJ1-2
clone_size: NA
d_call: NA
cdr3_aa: CASSLRSDYGYTF
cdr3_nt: TGTGCCAGCAGCTTACGGTCCGACTATGGCTACACCTTC

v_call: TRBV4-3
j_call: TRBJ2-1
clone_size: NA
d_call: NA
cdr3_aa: CASSQEFEGYNEQFF
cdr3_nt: TGCGCCAGCAGCCAAGAATTTGAGGGCTACAATGAGCAGTTCTTC

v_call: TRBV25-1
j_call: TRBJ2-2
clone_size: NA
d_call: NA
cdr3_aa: CASSAQGRTGELFF
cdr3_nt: TGTGCCAGCAGTGCACAGGGTCGTACCGGGGAGCTGTTTTTT

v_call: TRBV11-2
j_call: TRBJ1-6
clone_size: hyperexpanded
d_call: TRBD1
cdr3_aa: CASSPRTGGNSPLHF
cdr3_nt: TGTGCCAGCAGCCCCCGGACAGGAGGGAATTCACCCCTCCACTTT

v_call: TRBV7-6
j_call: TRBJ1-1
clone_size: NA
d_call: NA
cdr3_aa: CASSPGLNTEAFF
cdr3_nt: TGTGCCAGCAGTCCCGGGCTAAACACTGAAGCTTTCTTT

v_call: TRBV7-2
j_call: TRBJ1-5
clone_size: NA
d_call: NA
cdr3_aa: CASSLNGRYSNQPQHF
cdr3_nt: TGTGCCAGCAGCTTGAACGGACGTTATAGCAATCAGCCCCAGCATTTT

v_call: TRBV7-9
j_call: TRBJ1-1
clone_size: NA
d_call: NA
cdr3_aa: CASSPRSGGTEAFF
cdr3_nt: TGTGCCAGCAGCCCCCGAAGCGGGGGCACTGAAGCTTTCTTT

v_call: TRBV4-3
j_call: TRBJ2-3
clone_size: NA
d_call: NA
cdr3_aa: CASSQEGWGTDTQYF
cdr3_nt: TGCGCCAGCAGCCAAGAGGGCTGGGGAACAGATACGCAGTATTTT

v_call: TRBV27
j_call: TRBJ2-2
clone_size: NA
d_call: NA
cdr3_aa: CASRPTVMTGELFF
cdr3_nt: TGTGCCAGCAGGCCCACAGTAATGACCGGGGAGCTGTTTTTT

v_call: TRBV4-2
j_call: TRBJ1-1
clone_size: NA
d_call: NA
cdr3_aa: CANSRQGRQVGTEAFF
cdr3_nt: TGTGCCAACAGCCGCCAAGGAAGACAGGTAGGCACTGAAGCTTTCTTT

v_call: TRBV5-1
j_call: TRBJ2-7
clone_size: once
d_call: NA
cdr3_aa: CASRKDSYEQYF
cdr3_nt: TGCGCCAGCAGAAAGGACTCCTACGAGCAGTACTTC

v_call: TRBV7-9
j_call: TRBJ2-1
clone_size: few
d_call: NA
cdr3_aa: CASRSGSDNEQFF
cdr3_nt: TGTGCCAGCAGATCAGGCAGCGACAATGAGCAGTTCTTC

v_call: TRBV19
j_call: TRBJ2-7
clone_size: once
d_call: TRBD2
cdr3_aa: CASSNRLAGGREQYF
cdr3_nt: TGTGCCAGTAGTAACAGACTAGCGGGAGGGAGAGAGCAGTACTTC

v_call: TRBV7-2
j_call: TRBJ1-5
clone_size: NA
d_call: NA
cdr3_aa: CASSSGRDSNQPQHF
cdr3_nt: TGTGCCAGCAGCTCTGGTAGAGATAGCAATCAGCCCCAGCATTTT

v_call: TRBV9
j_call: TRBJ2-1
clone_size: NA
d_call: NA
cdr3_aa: CASSVGLASSYNEQFF
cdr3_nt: TGTGCCAGCAGCGTAGGCCTAGCGTCCTCCTACAATGAGCAGTTCTTC

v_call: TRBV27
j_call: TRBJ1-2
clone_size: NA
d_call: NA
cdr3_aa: CASSSRGRGFQEGYTF
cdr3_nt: TGTGCCAGCAGTTCTCGGGGCCGGGGATTCCAAGAAGGCTACACCTTC

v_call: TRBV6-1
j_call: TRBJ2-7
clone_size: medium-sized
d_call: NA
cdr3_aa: CASSPYYEQYF
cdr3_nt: TGTGCCAGTTCGCCCTACTACGAGCAGTACTTC

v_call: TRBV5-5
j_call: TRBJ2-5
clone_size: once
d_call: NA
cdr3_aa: CASSRDIGGETQYF
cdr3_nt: TGTGCCAGCAGCCGGGACATTGGGGGGGAGACCCAGTACTTC

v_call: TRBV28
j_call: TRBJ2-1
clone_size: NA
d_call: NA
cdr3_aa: CASTPTGTRYNEQFF
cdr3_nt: TGTGCCAGCACCCCCACGGGGACTCGCTACAATGAGCAGTTCTTC

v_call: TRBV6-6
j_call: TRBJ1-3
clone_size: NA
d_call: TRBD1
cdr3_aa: CASNLQGSGNTIYF
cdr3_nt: TGTGCCAGCAACCTACAGGGGTCTGGAAACACCATATATTTT

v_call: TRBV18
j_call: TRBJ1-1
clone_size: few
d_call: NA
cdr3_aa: CASSPLRGLFGNTEAFF
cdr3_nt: TGTGCCAGCTCACCACTCAGGGGCCTCTTTGGGAACACTGAAGCTTTCTTT

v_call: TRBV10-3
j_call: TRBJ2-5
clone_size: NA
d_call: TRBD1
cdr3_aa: CAISLLGQAQETQYF
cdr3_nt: TGTGCCATCAGCCTCTTGGGACAGGCTCAAGAGACCCAGTACTTC

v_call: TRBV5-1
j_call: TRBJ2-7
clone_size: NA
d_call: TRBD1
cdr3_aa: CASSLGDRVKNYEQYF
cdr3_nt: TGCGCCAGCAGCTTGGGGGACAGGGTAAAAAACTACGAGCAGTACTTC

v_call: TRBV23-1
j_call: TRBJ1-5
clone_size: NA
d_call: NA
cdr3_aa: CASSQISNQPQHF
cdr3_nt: TGCGCCAGCAGTCAAATCAGCAATCAGCCCCAGCATTTT

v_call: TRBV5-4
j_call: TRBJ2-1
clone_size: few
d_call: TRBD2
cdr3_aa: CASSPRRGGGNNEQFF
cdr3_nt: TGTGCCAGCAGCCCGCGGCGGGGGGGCGGAAACAATGAGCAGTTCTTC

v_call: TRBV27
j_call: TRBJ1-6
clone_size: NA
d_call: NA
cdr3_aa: CASSFQQENSPLHF
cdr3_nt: TGTGCCAGCAGTTTCCAACAGGAAAATTCACCCCTCCACTTT

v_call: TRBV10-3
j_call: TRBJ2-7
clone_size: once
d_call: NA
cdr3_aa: CAISVIRDTAYEQYF
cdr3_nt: TGTGCCATCAGTGTGATCCGGGACACCGCCTACGAGCAGTACTTC

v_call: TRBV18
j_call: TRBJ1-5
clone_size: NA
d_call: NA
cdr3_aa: CASSDSGDQPQHF
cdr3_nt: TGTGCCAGCTCCGACAGTGGGGATCAGCCCCAGCATTTT

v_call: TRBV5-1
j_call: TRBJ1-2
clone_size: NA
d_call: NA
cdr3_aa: CASSLAAGAVYGYTF
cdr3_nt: TGCGCCAGCAGCTTGGCGGCGGGAGCGGTTTATGGCTACACCTTC

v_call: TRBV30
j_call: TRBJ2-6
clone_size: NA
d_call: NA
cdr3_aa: CAWSGGESGANVLTF
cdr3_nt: TGTGCCTGGAGTGGTGGGGAGTCTGGGGCCAACGTCCTGACTTTC

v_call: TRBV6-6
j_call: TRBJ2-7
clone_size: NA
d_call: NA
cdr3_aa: CASSEGYEQYF
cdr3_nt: TGTGCCAGCAGTGAGGGCTACGAGCAGTACTTC